The 31 T cell receptor beta chains presented below share a single source sample, sequenced in a study of T cell changes during pregnancy in multiple sclerosis. Assay: immunoSEQ multiplex PCR; the TCRdb copy retains only in-frame clones and omits some. The sample yields around 42,000 clones, roughly 94% seen once. The sequencing used CD4+ T cells from peripheral blood mononuclear cells, collected in the third trimester of pregnancy. The receptors were gathered from a female donor with multiple sclerosis, enrolled in a pregnancy study.

This chain connects TRBV7-2 to TRBJ2-5; the match to TRBD2 covers 10 bases. The CDR3 is 16 residues long. V was pared by 1 base and J by 3 bases, with 5 bases of the junction left unmatched. CDR1 is SGHTA and CDR2 is FQGNSA in the germline V gene. Here the CDR3 reads CASSLGWLAGEETQYF. The DNA for the CDR3 is TGTGCCAGCAGCTTAGGGTGGCTAGCGGGAGAAGAGACCCAGTACTTC.

The CDR3 region is CASSYTATDTQYF. DNA for the CDR3: TGTGCCAGTAGTTATACAGCCACAGATACGCAGTATTTT. The J gene is TRBJ2-3, the V gene TRBV19; D is undetermined. Germline V gene data show CDR1 as LNHDA and CDR2 as SQIVND (reference sequence). Deletions cut 5 bases from V and 2 bases from J, with 8 bases between. The CDR3 is 13 residues long.

The gene calls are TRBV5-5 and TRBJ1-5; D call uncertain. Germline values: CDR1 SGHKS, CDR2 YYEKEE (reference sequence). The V and J ends lost 0 bases and 1 base respectively, with 17 bases between them. The CDR3 covers 18 residues. CDR3 region: CASSLDTTAGGSNQPQHF. CDR3 nucleotide sequence: TGTGCCAGCAGCTTGGACACGACGGCCGGAGGGAGCAATCAGCCCCAGCATTTT. The entire variable domain, with the rest obtained from reference TRBV5-5 and TRBJ1-5, is as follows: DAGVTQSPTHLIKTRGQQVTLRCSPISGHKSVSWYQQVLGQGPQFIFQYYEKEERGRGNFPDRFSARQFPNYSSELNVNALLLGDSALYLCASSLDTTAGGSNQPQHFGDGTRLSIL.

The chain couples TRBV19 to TRBJ1-3, with D unresolved. Trimming cost V 1 base and J 0 bases, with 13 bases left between them. The CDR3 loop spans 17 amino acids. Germline values: CDR1 LNHDA, CDR2 SQIVND (reference sequence). The CDR3 is CASSIGSDRGSGNTIYF. In DNA, the CDR3 is TGTGCCAGTAGTATAGGCAGTGACCGCGGCTCTGGAAACACCATATATTTT.

The chain carries TRBV6-4 and TRBJ2-7; 12 nucleotides line up with TRBD1. Germline-derived CDR1 and CDR2 are MRHNA and SNTAGT. V gave up 7 bases and J gave up 3 bases; unmatched junction bases: 4. The CDR3 covers 14 residues. For the CDR3, the DNA is TGTGCCAGCACCCGGGACAGGGGGCTCTACGAGCAGTACTTC. This gives the protein CASTRDRGLYEQYF.

The genes are TRBV9 and TRBJ2-5; 9 bases fit TRBD2. The CDR3 extends over 16 amino acids. Unmatched junction bases numbered 8, after V lost 0 bases and J lost 5 bases. Per germline, CDR1 SGDLS and CDR2 YYNGEE. DNA of the CDR3: TGTGCCAGCAGCGTAGATTCGATAGCGGGAGAGGAGACCCAGTACTTC. Its protein product is CASSVDSIAGEETQYF.

The J gene is TRBJ1-1, the V gene TRBV19; 7 bases line up with TRBD1. The CDR3 contains 13 residues. With V trimmed by 4 bases and J by 4 bases, 3 bases remained unmatched. CDR1 and CDR2 from the germline V gene are LNHDA and SQIVND (reference sequence). CDR3 nucleotide sequence: TGTGCCAGTAGTACGGGACAGACCACTGAAGCTTTCTTT. Its protein is CASSTGQTTEAFF.

This sequence joins TRBV5-5 and TRBJ2-3, with 9 bases that match TRBD1. The CDR3 is 17 residues long. From germline, CDR1 is SGHKS and CDR2 YYEKEE (reference sequence). V shed 4 bases, J shed 10 bases, and the junction held 19 bases outside the gene matches. The DNA for the CDR3 is TGTGCCAGCAGCCCCCCGGGACAGGGACCACGGATTGGTGCGCAGTATTTT. Its translation: CASSPPGQGPRIGAQYF.

The rearrangement links TRBV21-1 to TRBJ2-1; the table's D call of TRBD1 was not tested on the DNA. TRBV21-1 is annotated as a pseudogene. This CDR3 is built from 14 residues. This chain's CDR3 is CASSKEGAGNEQFF. The CDR3 coding sequence is TGTGCCAGCAGCAAAGAGGGGGCTGGAAATGAGCAGTTCTTC.

The rearrangement links TRBV30 to TRBJ2-2; tentative D call: TRBD1 (6 bases). The germline gives CDR1 GTSNPN, CDR2 SVGIG (reference sequence). Trimming pared 0 bases from V and 8 bases from J, leaving 7 bases between. The CDR3 loop spans 12 amino acids. Here the CDR3 reads CAWSVQGGELFF. The CDR3 DNA reads TGTGCCTGGAGTGTACAGGGTGGGGAGCTGTTTTTT.

This chain connects TRBV19 to TRBJ1-5; D is unresolved. CDR1 is LNHDA and CDR2 is SQIVND in the germline V gene (reference sequence). The CDR3 runs to 13 residues. Trimming took off 7 bases at V and 5 bases at J, with 12 bases between the two ends. DNA of the CDR3: TGTGCCAGTACCTCTCTGGGAGATCAGCCCCAGCATTTT. It translates to CASTSLGDQPQHF.

The chain combines TRBV5-1 with TRBJ2-2, with D perhaps matching TRBD1 (5 bases). Germline CDR1 SGHRS, CDR2 YFSETQ. With 7 bases removed from V and 5 bases from J, the gap between germline ends came to 12 bases. The length of the CDR3 is 13 residues. The CDR3 bases are TGCGCCAGCCAACAGGTTTCGACCGGGGAGCTGTTTTTT. This gives the protein CASQQVSTGELFF.

The chain combines TRBV5-1 with TRBJ2-7, with D tentatively TRBD2 (6 bases). Germline CDR1 reads SGHRS; CDR2 reads YFSETQ. The CDR3 length is 16 residues. With 4 bases removed from V and 0 bases from J, the gap between germline ends came to 17 bases. The CDR3 DNA reads TGCGCCAGCAGCCGGTTGGGGCGGGGCAGCTCCTACGAGCAGTACTTC. This codes for CASSRLGRGSSYEQYF.

The chain carries TRBV28 and TRBJ2-5, with 7 bases lining up with TRBD1. Germline values: CDR1 MDHEN, CDR2 SYDVKM. The junction had 13 bases not matched to a gene; V was cut back by 5 bases and J by 7 bases. This CDR3 contains 15 residues. The CDR3 nucleotides read TGTGCCAGCAGTCCCGGACAGGCGAGTCTAGGGACCCAGTACTTC. It specifies CASSPGQASLGTQYF. Variable domain in full (rest from reference TRBV28 and TRBJ2-5): DVKVTQSSRYLVKRTGEKVFLECVQDMDHENMFWYRQDPGLGLRLIYFSYDVKMKEKGDIPEGYSVSREKKERFSLILESASTNQTSMYLCASSPGQASLGTQYFGPGTRLLVL.

This clone was seen just once. The rearrangement uses TRBV5-1 and TRBJ2-3, with TRBD2 as a possible D gene (6 bases). The CDR3 runs to 14 residues. Germline V CDR1 and CDR2: SGHRS, YFSETQ. V lost 0 bases, J lost 6 bases, and 11 bases lay in between. The CDR3 DNA sequence: TGCGCCAGCAGCTTGGCTAGCGAGGAGGATACGCAGTATTTT. Its translation is CASSLASEEDTQYF.

V is TRBV18 and J is TRBJ2-5; possibly TRBD2 for D (5 bases). V was trimmed by 1 base and J by 7 bases, leaving 13 bases between them. Per germline, CDR1 KGHSH and CDR2 LQKENI. This CDR3 has 14 amino acids. CDR3: CASSPRQSGGTQYF. CDR3 nucleotide sequence: TGTGCCAGCTCACCACGCCAAAGTGGAGGGACCCAGTACTTC. The full variable domain, rest sourced from reference TRBV18 and TRBJ2-5, is NAGVMQNPRHLVRRRGQEARLRCSPMKGHSHVYWYRQLPEEGLKFMVYLQKENIIDESGMPKERFSAEFPKEGPSILRIQQVVRGDSAAYFCASSPRQSGGTQYFGPGTRLLVL.

V usage is TRBV6-1 and J usage is TRBJ1-3; D is uncertain. The CDR3 has 14 amino acids. Trimming cost V 7 bases and J 0 bases, with 10 bases left between them. Germline lookup yields CDR1 MNHNS and CDR2 SASEGT. For the CDR3, the DNA is TGTGCCAGCATGGGCATACTCTCTGGAAACACCATATATTTT. Its translation: CASMGILSGNTIYF.

The genes are TRBV30 and TRBJ2-3; 8 bases fit TRBD1. Trimming removed 1 base from V and 6 bases from J; junction bases left unmatched: 6. This CDR3 is built from 14 residues. Germline CDR1 reads GTSNPN; CDR2 reads SVGIG (reference sequence). The CDR3 DNA reads TGTGCCTGGAGTGCAGGGGGCAAAGGGGATACGCAGTATTTT. Its translation is CAWSAGGKGDTQYF.

The table lists this clone with a few counts. J is TRBJ1-1 and V is TRBV19, with 9 bases aligning to TRBD1. With 4 bases clipped from V and 6 bases from J, the junction kept 9 bases outside the gene matches. The length of the CDR3 is 15 residues. Germline V gives CDR1 LNHDA, CDR2 SQIVND (reference sequence). For the CDR3, the DNA is TGTGCCAGTAGTACGACCCGGGACAGGGCGGCTGAAGCTTTCTTT. Its protein is CASSTTRDRAAEAFF.

The chain recombines TRBV16 with TRBJ2-7; D unresolved. V lost 4 bases, J lost 2 bases, and 18 bases lay in between. The V gene's germline CDR1 is KGHSY and CDR2 FQNENV. The CDR3 is 16 residues long. The CDR3 region has the DNA TGTGCCAGCAGCCGGTCCCGAATAGCCAATACCTACGAGCAGTACTTC. This gives the protein CASSRSRIANTYEQYF. The whole variable domain, filled in from reference TRBV16 and TRBJ2-7, reads GEEVAQTPKHLVRGEGQKAKLYCAPIKGHSYVFWYQQVLKNEFKFLISFQNENVFDETGMPKERFSAKCLPNSPCSLEIQATKLEDSAVYFCASSRSRIANTYEQYFGPGTRLTVT.

The chain combines TRBV5-1 with TRBJ2-5; 12 bases align to TRBD2. The CDR3 has 15 residues. The germline gives CDR1 SGHRS, CDR2 YFSETQ. The trim removed 4 bases at V and 5 bases at J, leaving 6 bases unmatched. CDR3 bases: TGCGCCAGCAGCGCAGAGGGACTAGCGGGTGAGACCCAGTACTTC. Translating it yields CASSAEGLAGETQYF.

The rearrangement joins TRBV6-1 to TRBJ1-1; 8 nucleotides agree with TRBD1. Germline V gives CDR1 MNHNS, CDR2 SASEGT. The CDR3 sequence is 13 residues long. The V gene end was trimmed by 6 bases and the J gene end by 1 base; junction bases not matched to a gene: 1. The CDR3 is CASRGTGNTEAFF. CDR3 DNA: TGTGCCAGCAGGGGGACAGGGAACACTGAAGCTTTCTTT.

The rearrangement uses TRBV7-2 and TRBJ2-7; TRBD2 might be the D (5 bases). This CDR3 contains 14 residues. Germline V gene lookup returns CDR1 SGHTA and CDR2 FQGNSA. The V end lost 3 bases, the J end lost 3 bases, and 12 bases lay between the germline ends. The CDR3: CASSFPGKLYEQYF. CDR3 coding DNA: TGTGCCAGCAGCTTTCCCGGGAAGCTCTACGAGCAGTACTTC.

The chain employs TRBV9 and TRBJ1-2; the D is unclear. The CDR3 has 12 residues. Germline V gene sequence: CDR1 SGDLS, CDR2 YYNGEE. V was shortened by 4 bases and J by 6 bases, with 10 bases between the two germline ends. DNA of the CDR3: TGTGCCAGCAGCACCCAAACTAATGGCTACACCTTC. It codes for CASSTQTNGYTF.

The rearrangement links TRBV7-2 to TRBJ2-1, with 9 nucleotides matching TRBD2. Trimming removed 4 bases from V and 2 bases from J; junction bases left unmatched: 15. CDR3 length: 19 residues. Germline assignment: CDR1 SGHTA and CDR2 FQGNSA. The CDR3 protein is CASSSPTSGGGRPYNEQFF. The CDR3 nucleotides read TGTGCCAGCAGCTCGCCGACTAGCGGAGGGGGCAGACCCTACAATGAGCAGTTCTTC.

The CDR3: CASSSQPGLARNEQFF. The CDR3 nucleotides read TGTGCCAGCAGCTCCCAACCGGGACTAGCGAGGAATGAGCAGTTCTTC. This rearrangement joins TRBV7-2 to TRBJ2-1; 10 bases agree with TRBD2. Losses at the gene ends were 4 bases for V and 7 bases for J; bases not matched to a gene: 10. The CDR3 totals 16 residues. Germline CDR1 reads SGHTA; CDR2 reads FQGNSA.

The chain employs TRBV28 and TRBJ2-5; 12 bases are shared with TRBD2. Germline V lookup: CDR1 MDHEN, CDR2 SYDVKM. Trimming removed 6 bases from V and 4 bases from J; junction bases left unmatched: 6. This CDR3 has 15 residues. CDR3: CASRRLAGVAETQYF. The CDR3 DNA reads as TGTGCCAGCAGACGACTAGCGGGAGTGGCAGAGACCCAGTACTTC.

The chain combines TRBV5-1 with TRBJ2-7, with 10 bases matching TRBD1. CDR3 length: 15 residues. The junction had 5 bases not matched to a gene; V was cut back by 3 bases and J by 2 bases. Germline V gene data show CDR1 as SGHRS and CDR2 as YFSETQ. CDR3 sequence (DNA): TGCGCCAGCAGCTCAACAGGGACAGGGGCCTACGAGCAGTACTTC. This sequence encodes CASSSTGTGAYEQYF.

The J gene is TRBJ2-7, the V gene TRBV7-2, with D possibly TRBD1 on 7 matching bases. The CDR3 spans 15 residues. The V gene lost 3 bases and the J gene lost 1 base, with 13 bases spanning the gap. Germline CDR1 SGHTA, CDR2 FQGNSA. This chain's CDR3 is CASSFVSGGSYEQYF. The CDR3 DNA sequence: TGTGCCAGCAGCTTCGTATCAGGGGGGTCCTACGAGCAGTACTTC. The full variable domain, its missing parts supplied by reference TRBV7-2 and TRBJ2-7, is GAGVSQSPSNKVTEKGKDVELRCDPISGHTALYWYRQSLGQGLEFLIYFQGNSAPDKSGLPSDRFSAERTGGSVSTLTIQRTQQEDSAVYLCASSFVSGGSYEQYFGPGTRLTVT.

This chain links TRBV5-1 with TRBJ2-5, with 9 bases fitting TRBD2. In germline, CDR1 is SGHRS, CDR2 YFSETQ. The CDR3 covers 16 residues. V gave up 1 base and J gave up 5 bases; unmatched junction bases: 9. CDR3 region: CASSLTASGIGETQYF. CDR3 DNA sequence: TGCGCCAGCAGCTTGACGGCTAGCGGGATTGGTGAGACCCAGTACTTC. Using reference TRBV5-1 and TRBJ2-5 for the parts outside the CDR3, the full variable domain is KAGVTQTPRYLIKTRGQQVTLSCSPISGHRSVSWYQQTPGQGLQFLFEYFSETQRNKGNFPGRFSGRQFSNSRSEMNVSTLELGDSALYLCASSLTASGIGETQYFGPGTRLLVL.

CDR3 nucleotides: TGCGCCAGCAGCGCAGATAGCGGGGGCTACAATGAGCAGTTCTTC. Encoded protein: CASSADSGGYNEQFF. The chain links TRBV5-1 to TRBJ2-1; 9 nucleotides agree with TRBD2. The CDR3 contains 15 residues. Trimming removed 4 bases from V and 3 bases from J; junction bases left unmatched: 5. Germline V CDR1 and CDR2: SGHRS, YFSETQ.